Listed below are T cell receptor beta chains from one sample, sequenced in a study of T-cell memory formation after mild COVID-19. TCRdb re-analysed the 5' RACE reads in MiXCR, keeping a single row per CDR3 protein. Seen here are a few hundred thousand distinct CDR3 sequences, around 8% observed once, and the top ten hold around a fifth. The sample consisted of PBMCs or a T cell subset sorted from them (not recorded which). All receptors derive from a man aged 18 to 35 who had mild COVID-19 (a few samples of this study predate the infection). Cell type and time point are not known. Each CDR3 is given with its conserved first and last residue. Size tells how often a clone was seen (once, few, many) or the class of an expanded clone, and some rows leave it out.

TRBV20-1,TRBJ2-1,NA,CSAPLVNEQFF
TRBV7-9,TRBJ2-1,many,CASSHAGQGWNEQFF
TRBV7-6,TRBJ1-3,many,CASSPRGQLSSGNTIYF
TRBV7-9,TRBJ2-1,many,CASSSEVAGFDEQFF
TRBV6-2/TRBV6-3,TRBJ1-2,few,CASSFTTGGHGYTF
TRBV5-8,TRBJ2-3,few,CASSQGNRVGDTQYF
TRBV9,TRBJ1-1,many,CASSPIGWTEAFF
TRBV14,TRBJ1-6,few,CASSPVGRSPLHF
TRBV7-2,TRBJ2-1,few,CASSLFSGSSYNEQFF
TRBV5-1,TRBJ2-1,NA,CASSFSGGNEQFF
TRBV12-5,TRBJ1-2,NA,CASGPRGRIYGYTF
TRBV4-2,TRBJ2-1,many,CASSLRTGTSGTNEQFF
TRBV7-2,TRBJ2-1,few,CASSLGGRGMNEQFF
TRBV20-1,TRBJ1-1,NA,CSARPTTGTEAFF
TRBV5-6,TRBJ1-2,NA,CASSLLGVPRGYTF
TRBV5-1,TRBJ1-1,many,CASSIDSNTEAFF
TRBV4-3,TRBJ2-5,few,CASSQSMTGVWRKETQYF
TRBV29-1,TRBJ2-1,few,CSVPLGGPYNEQFF
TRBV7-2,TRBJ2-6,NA,CASSLVSHPGQGSSGANVLTF
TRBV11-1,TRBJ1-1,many,CASSRNRDTEAFF
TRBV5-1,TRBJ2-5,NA,CASRGGVETQYF
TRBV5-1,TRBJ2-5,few,CASSLRVFGETQYF
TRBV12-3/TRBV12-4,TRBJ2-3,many,CASSFADTQYF
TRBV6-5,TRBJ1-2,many,CASRREGAYGYTF
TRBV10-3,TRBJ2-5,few,CAISVYGEETQYF
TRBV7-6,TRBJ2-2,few,CASSLEQAGGPWTGELFF
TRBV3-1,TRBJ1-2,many,CASSQGSGNYGYTF
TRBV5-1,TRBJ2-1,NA,CASSPQTSGEYNEQFF
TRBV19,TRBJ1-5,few,CASGPGGRNQPQHF
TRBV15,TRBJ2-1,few,CATSRGSAATYNEQFF
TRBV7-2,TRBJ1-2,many,CASSLTDYGYTF
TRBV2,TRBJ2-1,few,CASGNSRNEQFF
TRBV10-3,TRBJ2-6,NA,CAISVGSGANVLTF
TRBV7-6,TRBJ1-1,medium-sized,CASSLPPTANTEAFF
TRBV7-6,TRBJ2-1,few,CASSLASGPLSSYNEQFF
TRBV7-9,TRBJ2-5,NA,CASARGYGAEETQYF
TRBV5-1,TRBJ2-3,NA,CASSLVSGGATDTQYF
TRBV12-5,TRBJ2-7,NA,CASGLGDRGDEQYF
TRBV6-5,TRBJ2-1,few,CASRAGGSINEQFF
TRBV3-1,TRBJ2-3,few,CASSQSRGLGETDTQYF
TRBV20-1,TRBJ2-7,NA,CSARVHTSGVFGEQYF
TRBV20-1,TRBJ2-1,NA,CSASVSLVSDEQFF
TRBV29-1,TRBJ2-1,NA,CSVEGGPGASYNEQFF
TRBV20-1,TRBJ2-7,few,CSAPQPGPPSSEQYF